This paragraph covers one T cell receptor beta chain sequence. The antigen remains undetermined. This entry belongs to a study of blood T cells in healthy people across ages. The CDR3 extends over 14 amino acids. Trimming removed 6 bases from V and 1 base from J, with 11 bases in between. Germline lookup yields CDR1 MDHEN and CDR2 SYDVKM. The authors ran a second PCR of about 6 to 11 cycles using a sample-barcoded 5' primer and a J-beta primer mix. The authors tagged each cDNA molecule using a template-switch adaptor with 12 random nucleotides. TCRdb processed the 5' RACE reads anew with MiXCR; each CDR3 protein has one entry. In the table there are hundreds of thousands of distinct CDR3 sequences, around half of which are singletons. Notes on the study in general: The unknown donor CMV status may have confounded expanded clonotype changes.

This chain links TRBV28 with TRBJ2-3; D uncertain. The specimen was blood. The clonotype originates from an elderly man in good health. CDR3 bases: TGTGCCAGCAGAACAGCACTTGGCACAGATACGCAGTATTTT. This translates into CASRTALGTDTQYF.